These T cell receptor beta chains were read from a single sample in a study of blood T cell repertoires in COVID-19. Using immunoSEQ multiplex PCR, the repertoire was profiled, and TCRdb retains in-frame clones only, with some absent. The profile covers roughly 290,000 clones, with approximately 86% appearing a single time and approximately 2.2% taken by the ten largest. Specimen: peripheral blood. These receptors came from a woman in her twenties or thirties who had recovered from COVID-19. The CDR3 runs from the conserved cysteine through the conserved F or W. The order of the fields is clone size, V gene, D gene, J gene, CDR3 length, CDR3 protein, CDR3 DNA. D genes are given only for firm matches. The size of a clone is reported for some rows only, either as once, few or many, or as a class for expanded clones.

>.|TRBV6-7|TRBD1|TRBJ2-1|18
CASSYSRDRIGPGNEQFF
TGTGCCAGCAGTTACTCGCGGGACAGGATAGGGCCAGGCAATGAGCAGTTCTTC
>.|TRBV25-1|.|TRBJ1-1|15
CASSEGQGRNTEAFF
TGTGCCAGCAGTGAAGGGCAGGGTCGAAACACTGAAGCTTTCTTT
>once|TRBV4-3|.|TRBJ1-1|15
CASSQAPSPGEEAFF
TGCGCCAGCAGCCAAGCCCCTTCGCCCGGGGAAGAAGCTTTCTTT
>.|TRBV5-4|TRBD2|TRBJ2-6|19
CASSPPGAGGIPGANVLTF
TGTGCCAGCAGCCCCCCGGGGGCGGGAGGGATTCCTGGGGCCAACGTCCTGACTTTC
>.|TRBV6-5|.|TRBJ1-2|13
CASSYLQGNGYTF
TGTGCCAGCAGTTACCTCCAGGGGAATGGCTACACCTTC
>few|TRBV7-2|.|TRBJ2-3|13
CASSPTMWDTQYF
TGTGCCAGCAGCCCTACTATGTGGGATACGCAGTATTTT
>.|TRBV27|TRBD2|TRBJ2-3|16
CATKRYTGLETDTQYF
TGTGCCACCAAACGGTATACGGGACTAGAGACAGATACGCAGTATTTT
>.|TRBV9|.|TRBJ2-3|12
CASSDSGDTQYF
TGTGCCAGCAGCGATTCGGGAGATACGCAGTATTTT
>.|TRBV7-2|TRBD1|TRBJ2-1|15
CASSLATRQGNEQFF
TGTGCCAGCAGCTTAGCAACAAGACAGGGGAACGAGCAGTTCTTC
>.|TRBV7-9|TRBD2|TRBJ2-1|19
CASSLVWGAQLARLNEQFF
TGTGCCAGCAGCTTAGTCTGGGGCGCCCAACTAGCGCGGCTCAATGAGCAGTTCTTC
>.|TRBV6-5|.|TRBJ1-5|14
CASRGAGSNQPQHF
TGTGCCAGCCGGGGGGCAGGAAGCAATCAGCCCCAGCATTTT
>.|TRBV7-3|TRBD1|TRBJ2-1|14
CASSRDRGFNEQFF
TGTGCCAGCAGCCGGGACAGGGGGTTCAATGAGCAGTTCTTC
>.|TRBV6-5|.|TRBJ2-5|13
CASSRTILETQYF
TGTGCCAGCAGTCGGACTATTTTAGAGACCCAGTACTTC
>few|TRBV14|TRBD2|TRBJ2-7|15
CASSQRLAGFYEQYF
TGTGCCAGCAGCCAGAGACTAGCCGGCTTCTACGAGCAGTACTTC
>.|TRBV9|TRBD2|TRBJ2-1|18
CASSASGLAGGPYNEQFF
TGTGCCAGCAGCGCATCAGGACTAGCGGGAGGCCCGTACAATGAGCAGTTCTTC
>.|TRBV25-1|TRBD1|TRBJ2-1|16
CASSQTGTGVYNEQFF
TGTGCCAGCAGTCAGACCGGGACAGGGGTTTACAATGAGCAGTTCTTC
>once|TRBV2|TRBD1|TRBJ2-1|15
CASSDWGQGYNEQFF
TGTGCCAGCAGTGATTGGGGACAGGGCTACAATGAGCAGTTCTTC
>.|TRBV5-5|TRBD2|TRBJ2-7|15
CASSFLAGGSYEQYF
TGTGCCAGCAGTTTTCTAGCGGGAGGGTCCTACGAGCAGTACTTC
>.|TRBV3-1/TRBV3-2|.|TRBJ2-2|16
CASSQDRTSNTGELFF
TGTGCCAGCAGCCAAGATAGGACTTCGAACACCGGGGAGCTGTTTTTT
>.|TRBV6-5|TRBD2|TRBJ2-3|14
CASSTGLASDTQYF
TGTGCCAGCAGTACGGGACTAGCGTCAGATACGCAGTATTTT
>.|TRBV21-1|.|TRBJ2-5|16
CASSKSPRTVQETQYF
TGTGCCAGCAGCAAATCTCCCAGGACAGTACAAGAGACCCAGTACTTC
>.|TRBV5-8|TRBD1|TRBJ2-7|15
CASSSRQGISYEQYF
TGTGCCAGCAGCTCGAGACAGGGAATCTCCTACGAGCAGTACTTC
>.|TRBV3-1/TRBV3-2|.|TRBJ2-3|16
CASSQAGISRPDTQYF
TGTGCCAGCAGCCAAGCAGGAATTTCCCGCCCGGATACGCAGTATTTT
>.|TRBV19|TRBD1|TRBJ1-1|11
CASSDRGTAFF
TGTGCCAGTTCAGACAGGGGGACGGCTTTCTTT
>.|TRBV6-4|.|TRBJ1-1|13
CASSEEGGTEAFF
TGTGCCAGCAGTGAAGAGGGCGGAACTGAAGCTTTCTTT
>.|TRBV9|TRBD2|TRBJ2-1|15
CASSVDGTTDNEQFF
TGTGCCAGCAGCGTAGACGGGACTACCGACAATGAGCAGTTCTTC